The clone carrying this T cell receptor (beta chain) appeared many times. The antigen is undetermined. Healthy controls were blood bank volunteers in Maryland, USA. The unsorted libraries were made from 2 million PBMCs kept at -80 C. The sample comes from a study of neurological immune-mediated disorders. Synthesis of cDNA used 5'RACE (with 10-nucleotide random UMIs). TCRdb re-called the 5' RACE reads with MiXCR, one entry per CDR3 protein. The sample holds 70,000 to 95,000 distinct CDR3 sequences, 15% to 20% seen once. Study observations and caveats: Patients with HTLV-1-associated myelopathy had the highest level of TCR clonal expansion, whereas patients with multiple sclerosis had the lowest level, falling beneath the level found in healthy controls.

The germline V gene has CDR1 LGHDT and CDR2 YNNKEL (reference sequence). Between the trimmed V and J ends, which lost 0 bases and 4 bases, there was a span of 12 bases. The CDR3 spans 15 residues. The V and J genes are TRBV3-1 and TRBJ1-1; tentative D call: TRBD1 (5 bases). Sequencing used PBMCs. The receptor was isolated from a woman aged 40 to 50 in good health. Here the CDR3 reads CASSQDRSGGTEAFF. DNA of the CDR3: TGTGCCAGCAGCCAAGATCGATCTGGGGGCACTGAAGCTTTCTTT.